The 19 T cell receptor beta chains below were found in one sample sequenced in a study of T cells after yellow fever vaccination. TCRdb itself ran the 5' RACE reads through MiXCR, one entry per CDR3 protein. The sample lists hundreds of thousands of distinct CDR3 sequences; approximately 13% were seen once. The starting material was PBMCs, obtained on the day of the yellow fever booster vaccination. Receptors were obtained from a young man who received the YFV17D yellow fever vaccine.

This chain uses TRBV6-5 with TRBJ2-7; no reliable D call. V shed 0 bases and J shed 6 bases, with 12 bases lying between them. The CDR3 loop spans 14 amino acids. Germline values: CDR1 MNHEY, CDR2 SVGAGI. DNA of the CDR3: TGTGCCAGCAGTTACTCTGAGGATGCCTCCGAGCAGTACTTC. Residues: CASSYSEDASEQYF.

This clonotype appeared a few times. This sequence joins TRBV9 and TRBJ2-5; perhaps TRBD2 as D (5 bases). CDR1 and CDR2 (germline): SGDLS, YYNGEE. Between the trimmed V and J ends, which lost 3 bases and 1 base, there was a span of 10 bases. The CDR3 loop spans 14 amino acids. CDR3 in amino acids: CASSASGTQETQYF. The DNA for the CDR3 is TGTGCCAGCAGCGCCAGCGGCACCCAAGAGACCCAGTACTTC.

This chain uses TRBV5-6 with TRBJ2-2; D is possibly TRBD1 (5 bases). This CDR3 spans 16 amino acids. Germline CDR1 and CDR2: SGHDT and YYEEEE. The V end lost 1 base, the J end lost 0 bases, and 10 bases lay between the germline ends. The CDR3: CASSLWQGPNTGELFF. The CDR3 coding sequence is TGTGCCAGCAGCTTGTGGCAGGGCCCGAACACCGGGGAGCTGTTTTTT.

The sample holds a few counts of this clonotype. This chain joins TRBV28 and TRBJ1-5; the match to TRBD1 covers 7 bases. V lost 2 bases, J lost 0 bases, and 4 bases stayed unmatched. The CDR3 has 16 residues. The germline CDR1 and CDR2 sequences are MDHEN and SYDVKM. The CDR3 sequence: CASSLGTEFSNQPQHF. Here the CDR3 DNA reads TGTGCCAGCAGTTTAGGGACAGAATTTAGCAATCAGCCCCAGCATTTT. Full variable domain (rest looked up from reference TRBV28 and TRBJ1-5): DVKVTQSSRYLVKRTGEKVFLECVQDMDHENMFWYRQDPGLGLRLIYFSYDVKMKEKGDIPEGYSVSREKKERFSLILESASTNQTSMYLCASSLGTEFSNQPQHFGDGTRLSIL.

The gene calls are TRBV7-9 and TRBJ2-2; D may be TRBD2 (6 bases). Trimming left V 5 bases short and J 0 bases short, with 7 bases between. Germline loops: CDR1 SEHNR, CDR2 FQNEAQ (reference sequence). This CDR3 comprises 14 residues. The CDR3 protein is CASSGTPNTGELFF. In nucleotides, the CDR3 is TGTGCCAGCAGCGGGACTCCGAACACCGGGGAGCTGTTTTTT.

CDR3 DNA sequence: TGTGCCAGCAGCAGGGACGTGAACTATGGCTACACCTTC. It codes for CASSRDVNYGYTF. V usage is TRBV2 and J usage is TRBJ1-2; the D gene is possibly TRBD1 (5 bases). CDR3 length equals 13 residues. V lost 6 bases, J lost 2 bases, and 10 bases lay in between. Germline CDR1 is SNHLY and CDR2 is FYNNEI.

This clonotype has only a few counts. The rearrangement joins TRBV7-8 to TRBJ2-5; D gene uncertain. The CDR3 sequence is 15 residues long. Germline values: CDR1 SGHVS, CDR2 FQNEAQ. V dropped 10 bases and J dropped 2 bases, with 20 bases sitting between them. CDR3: CATLEVLSPQETQYF. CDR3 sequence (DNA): TGTGCCACCCTTGAAGTCTTATCTCCACAAGAGACCCAGTACTTC. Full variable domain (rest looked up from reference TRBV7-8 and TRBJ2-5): GAGVSQSPRYKVAKRGQDVALRCDPISGHVSLFWYQQALGQGPEFLTYFQNEAQLDKSGLPSDRFFAERPEGSVSTLKIQRTQQEDSAVYLCATLEVLSPQETQYFGPGTRLLVL.

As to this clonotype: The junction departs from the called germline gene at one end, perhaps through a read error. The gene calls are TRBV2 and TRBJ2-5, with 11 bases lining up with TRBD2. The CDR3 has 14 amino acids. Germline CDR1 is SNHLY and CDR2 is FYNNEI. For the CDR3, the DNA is TGTGCCAGCAGAGGGGGGACTAGCGGAGGCAAAGCAAACTTC. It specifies CASRGGTSGGKANF.

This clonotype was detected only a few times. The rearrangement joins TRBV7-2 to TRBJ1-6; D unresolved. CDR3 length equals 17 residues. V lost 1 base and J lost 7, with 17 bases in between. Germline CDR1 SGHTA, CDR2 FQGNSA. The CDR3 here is CASSLVSSGGGNSPLHF. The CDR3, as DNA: TGTGCCAGCAGCTTAGTCTCCTCGGGAGGCGGGAATTCACCCCTCCACTTT.

For the CDR3, the DNA is TGCGCCAGCAGATTGACAGGGGATGGGTCACCCCTCCACTTT. Translation gives CASRLTGDGSPLHF. The J gene is TRBJ1-6, the V gene TRBV5-1, with 8 bases fitting TRBD1. The CDR3 length is 14 residues. V lost 5 bases, J lost 10 bases, and 8 bases stayed unmatched. Germline CDR1 and CDR2: SGHRS and YFSETQ.

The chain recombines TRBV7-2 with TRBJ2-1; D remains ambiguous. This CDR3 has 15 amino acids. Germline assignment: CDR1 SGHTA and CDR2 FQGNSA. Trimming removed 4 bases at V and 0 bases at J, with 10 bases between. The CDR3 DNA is TGTGCCAGCAGCTCCACCGCTAGCTCCTACAATGAGCAGTTCTTC. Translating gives CASSSTASSYNEQFF.

The CDR3 nucleotides are TGTGCCAGCAGCTTAGCGTTGACTAGCAATGAGCAGTTCTTC. It yields the protein CASSLALTSNEQFF. The chain links TRBV7-9 to TRBJ2-1; TRBD2 might be the D (6 bases). The V end was cut by 0 bases, the J end by 6 bases, with 9 bases between. Per germline, CDR1 SEHNR and CDR2 FQNEAQ (reference sequence). The CDR3 is 14 residues long. Supplemented by reference TRBV7-9 and TRBJ2-1, the full variable domain reads DTGVSQNPRHKITKRGQNVTFRCDPISEHNRLYWYRQTLGQGPEFLTYFQNEAQLEKSRLLSDRFSAERPKGSFSTLEIQRTEQGDSAMYLCASSLALTSNEQFFGPGTRLTVL.

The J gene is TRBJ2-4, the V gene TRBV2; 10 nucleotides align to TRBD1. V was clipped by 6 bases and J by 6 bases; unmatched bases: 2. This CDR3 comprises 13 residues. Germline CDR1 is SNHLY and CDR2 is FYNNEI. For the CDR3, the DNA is TGTGCCAGCAGAGGGACAGGGGTAAACATTCAGTACTTC. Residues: CASRGTGVNIQYF.

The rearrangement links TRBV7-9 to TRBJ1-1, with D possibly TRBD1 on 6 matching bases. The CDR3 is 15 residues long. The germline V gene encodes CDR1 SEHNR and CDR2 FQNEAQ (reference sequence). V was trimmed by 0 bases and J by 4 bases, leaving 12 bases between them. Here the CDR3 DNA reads TGTGCCAGCAGCTTAGCGCCTGGGGGCCGCACTGAAGCTTTCTTT. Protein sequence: CASSLAPGGRTEAFF.

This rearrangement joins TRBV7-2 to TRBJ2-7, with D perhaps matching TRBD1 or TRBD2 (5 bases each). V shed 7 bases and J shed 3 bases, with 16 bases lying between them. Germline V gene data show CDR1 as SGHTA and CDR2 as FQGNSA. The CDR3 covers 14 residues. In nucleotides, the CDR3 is TGTGCCAGCACCGTGGGACCGCGAATCTACGAGCAGTACTTC. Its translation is CASTVGPRIYEQYF.

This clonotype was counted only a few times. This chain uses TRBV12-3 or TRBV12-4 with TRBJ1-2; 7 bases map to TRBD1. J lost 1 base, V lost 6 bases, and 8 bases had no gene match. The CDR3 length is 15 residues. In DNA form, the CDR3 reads TGTGCCAGCAGAAATAACAGGGGTGGTAACTATGGCTACACCTTC. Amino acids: CASRNNRGGNYGYTF.

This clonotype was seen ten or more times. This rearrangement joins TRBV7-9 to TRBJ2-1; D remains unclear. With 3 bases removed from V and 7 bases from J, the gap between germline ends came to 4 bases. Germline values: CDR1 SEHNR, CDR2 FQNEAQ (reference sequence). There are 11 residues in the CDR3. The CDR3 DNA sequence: TGTGCCAGCAGCTTCCAAAATGAGCAGTTCTTC. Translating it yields CASSFQNEQFF. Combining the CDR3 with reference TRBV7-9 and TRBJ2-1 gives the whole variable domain DTGVSQNPRHKITKRGQNVTFRCDPISEHNRLYWYRQTLGQGPEFLTYFQNEAQLEKSRLLSDRFSAERPKGSFSTLEIQRTEQGDSAMYLCASSFQNEQFFGPGTRLTVL.

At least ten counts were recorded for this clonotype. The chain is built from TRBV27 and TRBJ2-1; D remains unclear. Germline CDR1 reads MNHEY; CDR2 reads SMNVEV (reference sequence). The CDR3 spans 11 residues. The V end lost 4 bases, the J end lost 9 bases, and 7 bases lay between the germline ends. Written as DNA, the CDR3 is TGTGCCAGCAGTTCCGTGGGTGAGCAGTTCTTC. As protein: CASSSVGEQFF.

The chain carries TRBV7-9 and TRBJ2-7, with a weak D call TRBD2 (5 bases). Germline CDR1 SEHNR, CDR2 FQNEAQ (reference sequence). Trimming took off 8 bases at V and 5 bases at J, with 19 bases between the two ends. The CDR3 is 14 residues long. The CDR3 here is CASLQDSQPHEQYF. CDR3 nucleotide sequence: TGTGCCAGCCTCCAGGACTCGCAACCCCACGAGCAGTACTTC.